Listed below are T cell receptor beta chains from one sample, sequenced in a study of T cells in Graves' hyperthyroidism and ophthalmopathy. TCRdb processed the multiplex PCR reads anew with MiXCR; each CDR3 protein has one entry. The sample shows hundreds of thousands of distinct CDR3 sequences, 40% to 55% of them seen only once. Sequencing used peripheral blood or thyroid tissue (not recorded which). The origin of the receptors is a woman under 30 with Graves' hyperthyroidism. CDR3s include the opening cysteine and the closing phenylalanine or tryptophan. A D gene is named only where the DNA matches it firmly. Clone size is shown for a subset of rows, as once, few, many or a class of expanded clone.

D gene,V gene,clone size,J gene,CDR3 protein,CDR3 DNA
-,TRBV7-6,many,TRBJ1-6,CASSLEDQGPNSPLHF,TGTGCCAGCAGCTTAGAGGACCAGGGCCCCAATTCACCCCTCCACTTT
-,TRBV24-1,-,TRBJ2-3,CATKEESTDTQYF,TGTGCCACCAAGGAGGAGAGCACAGATACGCAGTATTTT
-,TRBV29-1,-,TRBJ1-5,CSHGVGVGSPQHF,TGCAGCCACGGCGTGGGGGTGGGATCCCCCCAGCATTTT
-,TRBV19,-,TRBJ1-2,CASSIAATNYGYTF,TGTGCCAGTAGTATAGCGGCGACTAACTATGGCTACACCTTC
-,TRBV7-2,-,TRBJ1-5,CASSSAGGSNQPQHF,TGTGCCAGCAGCTCCGCCGGAGGCAGCAATCAGCCCCAGCATTTT
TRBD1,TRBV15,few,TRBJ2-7,CATSSGTGGLSSYEQYF,TGTGCCACCAGCTCCGGGACAGGGGGCTTGAGCTCCTACGAGCAGTACTTC
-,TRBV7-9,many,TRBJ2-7,CASSQTGDGYEQYF,TGTGCCAGCAGCCAGACAGGTGACGGCTACGAGCAGTACTTC
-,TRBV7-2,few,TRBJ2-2,CASSLAGRNTGELFF,TGTGCCAGCAGCTTGGCGGGACGGAACACCGGGGAGCTGTTTTTT
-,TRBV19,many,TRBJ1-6,CASSSPNSPLHF,TGTGCCAGTAGCAGTCCAAATTCACCCCTCCACTTT
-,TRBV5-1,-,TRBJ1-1,CASNRGGPNTEAFF,TGCGCCAGCAACCGTGGAGGGCCCAACACTGAAGCTTTCTTT
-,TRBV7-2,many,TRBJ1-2,CASSLDTAGYTF,TGTGCCAGCAGCTTAGATACGGCTGGCTACACCTTC
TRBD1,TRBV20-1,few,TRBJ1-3,CSAWDRAGNTIYF,TGCAGTGCTTGGGACAGGGCCGGAAACACCATATATTTT
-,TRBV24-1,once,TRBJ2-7,CATSTNKGQTYEQYF,TGTGCCACCAGCACGAATAAGGGGCAGACCTACGAGCAGTACTTC
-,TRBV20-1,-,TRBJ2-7,CSARQGAGDHEQYF,TGCAGTGCTAGACAGGGGGCGGGAGACCACGAGCAGTACTTC
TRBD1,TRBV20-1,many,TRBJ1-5,CSAREDRGNQPQHF,TGCAGTGCTAGAGAGGACAGGGGCAATCAGCCCCAGCATTTT
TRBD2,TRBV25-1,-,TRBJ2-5,CAYGRGSRETQYF,TGTGCCTATGGGCGGGGGAGTCGAGAGACCCAGTACTTC
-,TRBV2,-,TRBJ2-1,CASSQSLGSGYSYNEQFF,TGTGCCAGCAGTCAAAGCCTCGGTAGCGGTTACTCCTACAATGAGCAGTTCTTC
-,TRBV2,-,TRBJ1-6,CASNRQPAGRPPLHF,TGTGCCAGCAATCGACAACCGGCAGGTCGACCACCCCTCCACTTT
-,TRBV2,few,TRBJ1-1,CASNSIRDVGKAFF,TGTGCCAGCAATTCAATTCGGGACGTTGGGAAAGCTTTCTTT
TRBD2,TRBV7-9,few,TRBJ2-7,CASTPLSGPNLHEQYF,TGTGCCAGCACCCCCCTTAGCGGGCCGAATCTCCACGAGCAGTACTTC
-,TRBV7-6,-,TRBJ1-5,CASSSTTRGQPQHF,TGTGCCAGCAGCTCCACAACTCGAGGTCAGCCCCAGCATTTT
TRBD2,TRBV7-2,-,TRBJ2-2,CASSLAGRVNTGELFF,TGTGCCAGCAGCTTAGCCGGGAGGGTGAACACCGGGGAGCTGTTTTTT
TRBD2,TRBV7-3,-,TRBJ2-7,CASSWARSSGEYEQYF,TGTGCCAGCAGTTGGGCGCGGAGTAGCGGGGAGTACGAGCAGTACTTC
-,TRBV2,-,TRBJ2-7,CATEGGSSYEQYF,TGTGCCACCGAGGGCGGCAGCTCCTACGAGCAGTACTTC
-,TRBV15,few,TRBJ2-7,CATSRGSEQYF,TGTGCCACCAGCAGAGGGTCCGAGCAGTACTTC
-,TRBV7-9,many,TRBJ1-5,CASSLIENQPQHF,TGTGCCAGCAGCTTAATAGAAAATCAGCCCCAGCATTTT
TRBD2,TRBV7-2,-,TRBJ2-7,CASSPAGGSSHEQYF,TGTGCCAGCAGCCCCGCGGGCGGGAGCTCCCACGAGCAGTACTTC
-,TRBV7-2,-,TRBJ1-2,CASSSVDYGYTF,TGTGCCAGCAGCTCGGTCGACTATGGCTACACCTTC
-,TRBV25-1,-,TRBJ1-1,CASSVLGYDTEAFF,TGTGCCAGCAGTGTACTGGGGTATGACACTGAAGCTTTCTTT
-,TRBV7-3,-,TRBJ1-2,CASSAPMAWGYTF,TGTGCCAGCAGCGCCCCCATGGCGTGGGGCTACACCTTC
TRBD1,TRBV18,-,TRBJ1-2,CASSPLTGASGDGYTF,TGTGCCAGCTCACCGTTGACAGGGGCTTCAGGAGATGGCTACACCTTC
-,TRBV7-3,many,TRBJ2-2,CASSLSGANTGELFF,TGTGCCAGCAGCTTATCGGGGGCGAACACCGGGGAGCTGTTTTTT
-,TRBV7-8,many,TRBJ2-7,CASSLVGPTGHEQYF,TGTGCCAGCAGCTTAGTTGGGCCGACGGGACACGAGCAGTACTTC
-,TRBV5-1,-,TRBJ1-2,CASSLVPATNYGYTF,TGCGCCAGCAGCTTGGTCCCAGCGACAAACTATGGCTACACCTTC
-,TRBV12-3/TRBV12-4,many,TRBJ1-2,CASIPPPYGYTF,TGTGCCAGCATCCCCCCCCCGTATGGCTACACCTTC
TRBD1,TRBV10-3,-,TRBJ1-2,CAISGDRDDYGYTF,TGTGCCATCAGTGGCGACAGGGACGACTATGGCTACACCTTC
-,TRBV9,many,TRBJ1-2,CASSVGETVSGYTF,TGTGCCAGCAGCGTAGGTGAGACGGTGTCGGGCTACACCTTC
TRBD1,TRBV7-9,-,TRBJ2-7,CASSRDRGVAGEQYF,TGTGCCAGCAGCCGGGACAGGGGGGTAGCCGGGGAGCAGTACTTC
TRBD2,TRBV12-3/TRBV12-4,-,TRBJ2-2,CASSPAREGELFF,TGTGCCAGCAGCCCGGCGCGGGAGGGGGAGCTGTTTTTT
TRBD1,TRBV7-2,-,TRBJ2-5,CASSLGGTGTQYF,TGTGCCAGCAGCTTGGGCGGGACAGGGACCCAGTACTTC
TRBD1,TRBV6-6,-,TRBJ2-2,CASSPTGTANTGELFF,TGTGCCAGCAGTCCCACCGGGACAGCGAACACCGGGGAGCTGTTTTTT
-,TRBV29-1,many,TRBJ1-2,CSVERGGGYGYTF,TGCAGCGTTGAACGGGGGGGCGGCTATGGCTACACCTTC
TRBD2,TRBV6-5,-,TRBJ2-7,CASSLAGGRNEQYF,TGTGCCAGCAGTCTAGCGGGAGGGCGGAACGAGCAGTACTTC
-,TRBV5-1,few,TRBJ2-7,CAGRLGSTYEQYF,TGCGCCGGTCGACTAGGAAGTACCTACGAGCAGTACTTC
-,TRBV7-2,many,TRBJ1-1,CASSLALRQVNTEAFF,TGTGCCAGCAGCTTAGCGTTGCGACAGGTGAACACTGAAGCTTTCTTT
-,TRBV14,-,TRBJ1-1,CASSRTVGSEAFF,TGTGCCAGCAGCCGAACCGTAGGAAGTGAAGCTTTCTTT
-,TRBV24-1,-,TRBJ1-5,CASGRVGSNQPQHF,TGTGCTAGTGGCCGAGTCGGTAGCAATCAGCCCCAGCATTTT
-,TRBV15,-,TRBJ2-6,CATSRSVSSGANVLTF,TGTGCCACCAGCAGATCAGTAAGCTCTGGGGCCAACGTCCTGACTTTC
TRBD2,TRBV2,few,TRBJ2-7,CASSEDLAGVSQQYF,TGTGCCAGCAGTGAAGATCTAGCGGGAGTATCACAGCAGTACTTC
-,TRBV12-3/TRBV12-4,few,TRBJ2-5,CASSPNERLQETQYF,TGTGCCAGCAGCCCAAACGAGCGGCTACAAGAGACCCAGTACTTC
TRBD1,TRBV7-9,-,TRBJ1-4,CASSSLGTDEKLFF,TGTGCCAGCAGCTCCCTGGGGACAGATGAAAAACTGTTTTTT
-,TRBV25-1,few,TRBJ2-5,CASVERVRETQYF,TGTGCCAGCGTTGAAAGGGTTAGGGAGACCCAGTACTTC
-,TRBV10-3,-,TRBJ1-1,CAISDEGNTEAFF,TGTGCCATCAGTGACGAGGGCAACACTGAAGCTTTCTTT
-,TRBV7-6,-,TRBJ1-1,CASSSTPKNTEAFF,TGTGCCAGCAGCTCAACACCGAAGAACACTGAAGCTTTCTTT
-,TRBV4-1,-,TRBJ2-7,CASSQYGAGPYEQYF,TGCGCCAGCAGCCAGTACGGGGCGGGACCCTACGAGCAGTACTTC
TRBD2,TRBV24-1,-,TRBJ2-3,CATRGLAGSADTQYF,TGTGCCACCAGGGGACTAGCGGGATCCGCAGATACGCAGTATTTT
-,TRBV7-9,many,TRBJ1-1,CASSKDTEAFF,TGTGCCAGCAGCAAAGACACTGAAGCTTTCTTT
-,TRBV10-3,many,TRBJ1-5,CAISAGRDSNQPQHF,TGTGCCATCAGTGCAGGGAGGGATAGCAATCAGCCCCAGCATTTT
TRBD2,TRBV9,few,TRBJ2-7,CASSVGTSGSGQYF,TGTGCCAGCAGTGTCGGGACTAGCGGGAGCGGGCAGTACTTC
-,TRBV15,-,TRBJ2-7,CATSRAGVEQYF,TGTGCCACCAGCAGAGCAGGGGTCGAGCAGTACTTC